A selection of T cell receptor beta chains follows, all from one sample in a study of blood T cell repertoires in COVID-19. Produced via immunoSEQ multiplex PCR; TCRdb's table is partial and in-frame only. The sample holds over 100,000 clones, more than 60% seen once. The sequencing input was peripheral blood. These receptors were obtained from a woman aged 65 to 85 with acute or convalescent COVID-19. Both conserved end residues are part of each CDR3. Each record gives: clone size, D gene, J gene, V gene, CDR3 DNA, CDR3 protein. The D gene is left open where the match is weak. The listing skips clone size in some rows; elsewhere it reads once, few, many or a size class.

abundance: few; d_gene: .; j_gene: TRBJ1-1; v_gene: TRBV9; CDR3nt: TGTGCCAGCAGCGTCGGCAGGGGATTTAACACTGAAGCTTTCTTT; CDR3aa: CASSVGRGFNTEAFF
abundance: .; d_gene: .; j_gene: TRBJ1-2; v_gene: TRBV11-2; CDR3nt: TGTGCCAGCAGCTTAGGGGTCAGGGCTGGAGGCTACACCTTC; CDR3aa: CASSLGVRAGGYTF
abundance: .; d_gene: .; j_gene: TRBJ2-1; v_gene: TRBV18; CDR3nt: TGTGCCAGCTCACCCGTCCGGGAAGACAATGAGCAGTTCTTC; CDR3aa: CASSPVREDNEQFF
abundance: .; d_gene: .; j_gene: TRBJ1-2; v_gene: TRBV6-1; CDR3nt: TGTGCCAGCAGTGAAGGGGCTTTCTATGGCTACACCTTC; CDR3aa: CASSEGAFYGYTF
abundance: .; d_gene: TRBD1; j_gene: TRBJ2-3; v_gene: TRBV29-1; CDR3nt: TGCAGCTACGGAGGTGGACAGGGTGCCGATACGCAGTATTTT; CDR3aa: CSYGGGQGADTQYF
abundance: .; d_gene: .; j_gene: TRBJ1-5; v_gene: TRBV6-6; CDR3nt: TGTGCCGTAAACAGGGCAGGTGGCAATCAGCCCCAGCATTTT; CDR3aa: CAVNRAGGNQPQHF
abundance: few; d_gene: .; j_gene: TRBJ2-3; v_gene: TRBV11-2; CDR3nt: TGTGCCAGCAGCTTACAAGATACGCAGTATTTT; CDR3aa: CASSLQDTQYF
abundance: .; d_gene: .; j_gene: TRBJ1-1; v_gene: TRBV18; CDR3nt: TGTGCCAGCTCACGGGAGGAGAACACTGAAGCTTTCTTT; CDR3aa: CASSREENTEAFF
abundance: few; d_gene: .; j_gene: TRBJ1-1; v_gene: TRBV5-5; CDR3nt: TGTGCCAGCAGCTCGTCGACAGGGAACACTGAAGCTTTCTTT; CDR3aa: CASSSSTGNTEAFF
abundance: .; d_gene: .; j_gene: TRBJ1-4; v_gene: TRBV7-6; CDR3nt: TGTGCCAGCAGCCCGCAACTTGCAACTAATGAAAAACTGTTTTTT; CDR3aa: CASSPQLATNEKLFF
abundance: .; d_gene: .; j_gene: TRBJ1-5; v_gene: TRBV28; CDR3nt: TGTGCCAGCAGTTATGGGGCTTGGGGCAATCAGCCCCAGCATTTT; CDR3aa: CASSYGAWGNQPQHF
abundance: .; d_gene: .; j_gene: TRBJ2-7; v_gene: TRBV7-2; CDR3nt: TGTGCCAGCAGCCCACCCCCCGGACTACCCTACGAGCAGTACTTC; CDR3aa: CASSPPPGLPYEQYF
abundance: .; d_gene: .; j_gene: TRBJ1-2; v_gene: TRBV9; CDR3nt: TGTGCCAGCAGCGTAGACAGGAACTATGGCTACACCTTC; CDR3aa: CASSVDRNYGYTF
abundance: .; d_gene: TRBD1; j_gene: TRBJ2-7; v_gene: TRBV6-5; CDR3nt: TGTGCCAGCAGGGCGGTGGGGACAGGCGGGGAGCAGTACTTC; CDR3aa: CASRAVGTGGEQYF
abundance: .; d_gene: .; j_gene: TRBJ1-1; v_gene: TRBV9; CDR3nt: TGTGCCAGCAGCGTAGAGGGAGGGGACACTGAAGCTTTCTTT; CDR3aa: CASSVEGGDTEAFF
abundance: .; d_gene: .; j_gene: TRBJ2-5; v_gene: TRBV30; CDR3nt: TGTGCCTGGAGTGGAGGCCTACAAGAGACCCAGTACTTC; CDR3aa: CAWSGGLQETQYF
abundance: .; d_gene: TRBD2; j_gene: TRBJ2-7; v_gene: TRBV12-5; CDR3nt: TGTGCTAGTGGTGCCACCGGGACTAGCGGCTACGAGCAGTACTTC; CDR3aa: CASGATGTSGYEQYF
abundance: .; d_gene: TRBD2; j_gene: TRBJ2-5; v_gene: TRBV15; CDR3nt: TGTGCCACCAATACGGTAGCGGGAGCTGGGGAGACCCAGTACTTC; CDR3aa: CATNTVAGAGETQYF
abundance: .; d_gene: .; j_gene: TRBJ2-7; v_gene: TRBV9; CDR3nt: TGTGCCAGCAGCGTAGATATCCTCTCCTACGAGCAGTACTTC; CDR3aa: CASSVDILSYEQYF
abundance: .; d_gene: .; j_gene: TRBJ2-2; v_gene: TRBV6-5; CDR3nt: TGTGCCAGCCGAGACACAAGAAACACCGGGGAGCTGTTTTTT; CDR3aa: CASRDTRNTGELFF
abundance: once; d_gene: .; j_gene: TRBJ1-2; v_gene: TRBV28; CDR3nt: TGTGCCAGCAGTATATCGACAGCCTATGGCTACACCTTC; CDR3aa: CASSISTAYGYTF
abundance: many; d_gene: .; j_gene: TRBJ1-6; v_gene: TRBV6-5; CDR3nt: TGTGCCAGCCGGTTGGGGGGGACCAATTCACCCCTCCACTTT; CDR3aa: CASRLGGTNSPLHF
abundance: few; d_gene: .; j_gene: TRBJ2-1; v_gene: TRBV6-1; CDR3nt: TGTGCCAGCAGTGAGGGGGCGGGTAGCAAGTTCTTC; CDR3aa: CASSEGAGSKFF
abundance: .; d_gene: .; j_gene: TRBJ2-5; v_gene: TRBV6-5; CDR3nt: TGTGCCAGCACCCCAGGAACGGTCGGAGAGACCCAGTACTTC; CDR3aa: CASTPGTVGETQYF